This is a list of T cell receptor beta chains from one sample in a study of shared clonotypes between healthy human individuals. Libraries were prepared by immunoSEQ multiplex PCR; TCRdb keeps only in-frame clonotypes and omits some of them. The repertoire holds 450,000 to 550,000 clones, with 70% to 80% as singletons. Sequencing was performed on PBMCs. The receptors here all came from a woman aged 40 to 50 in good health. Some clones in this sample may be carry-over from other donors' samples. Both conserved end residues are trimmed from each CDR3. Not every row has a clone size; where given, it reads once, few, many or a size class.

TRBJ2-5,TRBV11-2,NA,ASSLWQKETQY
TRBJ2-3,TRBV7-9,NA,ASSWTSGSSDTQY
TRBJ1-2,TRBV7-3,NA,ASSPAGVNGYT
TRBJ1-2,TRBV5-4,NA,ASSTNMGLLNYGYT
TRBJ2-3,TRBV28,NA,ASSSGGLAGVLTDTQY
TRBJ2-1,TRBV4-1,NA,ASSQDRGRPNNEQF
TRBJ2-1,TRBV5-6,once,ASSSLTSGYTYNEQF
TRBJ2-7,TRBV7-2,NA,ASSLGGAGGEQY
TRBJ2-5,TRBV19,NA,ASSINQLGETQY
TRBJ1-1,TRBV5-1,NA,ASSFTGTGGAEAF
TRBJ1-1,TRBV5-1,few,ASSPDTLNTEAF
TRBJ2-7,TRBV10-1,once,ASSEPGTGPYEQY
TRBJ2-2,TRBV5-5,NA,ASSHSSGRVAGELF
TRBJ2-1,TRBV7-7,NA,ASSLGQHNEQF
TRBJ2-1,TRBV9,NA,ASSVAIGGRNNEQF
TRBJ2-1,TRBV5-4,NA,ASSLPRSGSSYNEQF
TRBJ1-1,TRBV15,NA,ATSRGGSVGHTEAF
TRBJ2-5,TRBV18,NA,ASSIRTDGETQY
TRBJ2-7,TRBV10-3,NA,AISGLTFEQY
TRBJ2-3,TRBV28,NA,ASSPALAGESDTQY
TRBJ2-2,TRBV11-3,NA,ASSLDKDRELF
TRBJ1-1,TRBV18,NA,ASSPDRGRAVAEAF
TRBJ2-3,TRBV5-1,NA,ASSPSGETGDTQY
TRBJ2-5,TRBV5-4,NA,ASSWKDKGRIETQY
TRBJ2-2,TRBV30,NA,AVGGIAGVVGELF
TRBJ2-5,TRBV5-1,NA,ASSLGSGYETQY
TRBJ2-1,TRBV5-4,NA,ASSPGLAGAGGSYNEQF
TRBJ1-5,TRBV6-1,NA,ASSAATTPNQPQH
TRBJ1-5,TRBV7-2,NA,ASSLAFSNQPQH
TRBJ1-1,TRBV5-1,many,ASTLGGLVNTEAF
TRBJ2-7,TRBV7-8,NA,ASSPSSGLARKYEQY
TRBJ2-1,TRBV9,NA,ASSVAGRDEQF
TRBJ2-1,TRBV28,NA,ASSFWDYDNEQF
TRBJ1-5,TRBV28,NA,ASSWDTPGTQPQH
TRBJ2-2,TRBV5-4,NA,ASSLGYLNTGELF
TRBJ2-2,TRBV7-7,NA,ASSLGGLASTGELF
TRBJ2-3,TRBV9,NA,ASSPGTEVRDTQY
TRBJ2-5,TRBV7-2,NA,ASSLGKIETQY
TRBJ2-3,TRBV2,NA,ASSVSLGDTQY
TRBJ2-3,TRBV6-5,NA,ASTQRRDSDTQY